A single sample is the source of the 28 T cell receptor beta chains below, sequenced in a study of CD8 T cells in Susac syndrome. RNA was extracted with the RNeasy kit, and a quantity of roughly 0.45 to 1 ug was reverse transcribed using random hexamers. TCRdb reprocessed the immunoSEQ multiplex PCR reads via MiXCR and lists one record per CDR3 protein. The table has 50,000 to 55,000 distinct CDR3 sequences, roughly 94% seen once. Sequences were obtained from CD8+ T cells from PBMCs. All receptors come from a human donor with Susac syndrome.

The chain joins TRBV5-1 to TRBJ2-3; a possible D gene is TRBD2 (5 bases). CDR3 size: 14 residues. V was shortened by 4 bases and J by 5 bases, with 14 bases between the two germline ends. CDR1 and CDR2 from the germline V gene are SGHRS and YFSETQ. The CDR3 sequence: CASSRLDGEDTQYF. The CDR3 DNA reads TGCGCCAGCAGCCGACTGGACGGGGAAGATACGCAGTATTTT.

This chain joins TRBV29-1 and TRBJ1-5, with 12 bases lining up with TRBD1. The CDR3 loop spans 16 amino acids. V gave up 0 bases and J gave up 5 bases; unmatched junction bases: 5. Germline CDR1 is SQVTM and CDR2 is ANQGSEA. The CDR3 sequence: CSVEEEGTGGYQPQHF. The CDR3 DNA reads TGCAGCGTTGAAGAAGAGGGGACAGGGGGCTATCAGCCCCAGCATTTT.

The chain joins TRBV7-3 to TRBJ2-1; D possibly corresponds to TRBD2 (6 bases). Germline lookup yields CDR1 SGHTA and CDR2 FQGTGA. V lost 5 bases to trimming and J lost 4 bases, with 15 bases between them. The CDR3 is made up of 15 amino acids. CDR3 DNA: TGTGCCAGCAGCCCTAGTGAGGGGACTTACAATGAGCAGTTCTTC. Its translation is CASSPSEGTYNEQFF. The variable domain in full, completed from reference TRBV7-3 and TRBJ2-1, reads GAGVSQTPSNKVTEKGKYVELRCDPISGHTALYWYRQSLGQGPEFLIYFQGTGAADDSGLPNDRFFAVRPEGSVSTLKIQRTERGDSAVYLCASSPSEGTYNEQFFGPGTRLTVL.

This clonotype was detected once. The V gene is TRBV7-9, the J gene TRBJ1-5; D is unclear. CDR3 length equals 15 residues. The V end lost 5 bases, the J end lost 3 bases, and 14 bases lay between the germline ends. Germline-derived CDR1 and CDR2 are SEHNR and FQNEAQ (reference sequence). Here the CDR3 reads CASSLALGDNQPQHF. As DNA, the CDR3 is TGTGCCAGCAGCCTCGCCCTCGGGGACAATCAGCCCCAGCATTTT. Together with reference TRBV7-9 and TRBJ1-5, the CDR3 gives the full variable domain: DTGVSQNPRHKITKRGQNVTFRCDPISEHNRLYWYRQTLGQGPEFLTYFQNEAQLEKSRLLSDRFSAERPKGSFSTLEIQRTEQGDSAMYLCASSLALGDNQPQHFGDGTRLSIL.

This clonotype qualifies as medium-sized. The CDR3 region is CASSPQLEQGNQPQHF. The CDR3 coding sequence is TGCGCCAGCAGCCCACAGCTCGAACAGGGAAATCAGCCCCAGCATTTT. The chain links TRBV4-1 to TRBJ1-5; tentative D call: TRBD1 (6 bases). Trimming stripped 4 bases from V and 4 bases from J, with 17 bases between. CDR1 is MGHRA, CDR2 YSYEKL, per germline. The CDR3 covers 16 residues.

The CDR3 DNA is TGTGCCAGCAGCCATAAAACGACAGGGGGCAATCAGCCCCAGCATTTT. It encodes CASSHKTTGGNQPQHF. The V call is TRBV12-3 or TRBV12-4, the J call TRBJ1-5; TRBD1 aligns across 8 bases. The length of the CDR3 is 16 residues. The ends lost 6 bases at V and 2 bases at J; junction bases unmatched: 9.

The chain links TRBV5-4 to TRBJ2-3; no clear D. Germline assignment: CDR1 SGHNT and CDR2 YYREEE (reference sequence). This CDR3 is built from 16 residues. V lost 1 base, J lost 6 bases, and 18 bases lay in between. CDR3 DNA sequence: TGTGCCAGCAGCTTGAAGAATCCCGCCGGATCGGATACGCAGTATTTT. This sequence encodes CASSLKNPAGSDTQYF. The full variable domain, in which reference TRBV5-4 and TRBJ2-3 provide the parts outside the CDR3, is ETGVTQSPTHLIKTRGQQVTLRCSSQSGHNTVSWYQQALGQGPQFIFQYYREEENGRGNFPPRFSGLQFPNYSSELNVNALELDDSALYLCASSLKNPAGSDTQYFGPGTRLTVL.

The V gene is TRBV20-1, the J gene TRBJ2-5, with D tentatively TRBD2 (6 bases). The CDR3 consists of 12 residues. CDR1 and CDR2 from the germline V gene are DFQATT and SNEGSKA (reference sequence). The V and J ends lost 1 base and 3 bases respectively, with 6 bases between them. Written as DNA, the CDR3 is TGCAGTGCTAGAGGACTAGAAGAGACCCAGTACTTC. This codes for CSARGLEETQYF.

The chain combines TRBV9 with TRBJ1-6, with a weak D call TRBD1 (6 bases). V dropped 3 bases and J dropped 10 bases, with 14 bases sitting between them. This CDR3 comprises 14 residues. The germline CDR1 and CDR2 sequences are SGDLS and YYNGEE. The CDR3 region is CASSGQGLWSPLHF. CDR3 in DNA: TGTGCCAGCAGCGGCCAGGGGCTCTGGTCACCCCTCCACTTT.

This clonotype appeared a few times. The chain's CDR3 is CASSQATSGSYEQYF. CDR3 coding DNA: TGTGCCAGCAGCCAGGCGACTAGCGGGAGCTACGAGCAGTACTTC. V and J are TRBV7-8 and TRBJ2-7; TRBD2 matches at 12 bases. Germline CDR1 reads SGHVS; CDR2 reads FQNEAQ. This CDR3 has 15 residues. The junction had 5 bases not matched to a gene; V was cut back by 5 bases and J by 3 bases.

V gene TRBV5-1 combines with J gene TRBJ2-2; perhaps TRBD1 as D (5 bases). V shed 6 bases and J shed 4 bases, with 22 bases lying between them. CDR1 is SGHRS and CDR2 is YFSETQ in the germline V gene. The CDR3 is 17 residues long. The CDR3 is CASTTWRILRGTGELFF. CDR3 bases: TGCGCCAGCACCACGTGGCGGATCCTTAGGGGCACCGGGGAGCTGTTTTTT.

The chain joins TRBV20-1 to TRBJ2-7; 7 bases line up with TRBD1. Germline V gene lookup returns CDR1 DFQATT and CDR2 SNEGSKA (reference sequence). V was clipped by 0 bases and J by 2 bases; unmatched bases: 7. The CDR3 extends over 15 amino acids. CDR3 residues: CSAREPDRDAYEQYF. Written as DNA, the CDR3 is TGCAGTGCTAGAGAGCCCGACAGGGACGCCTACGAGCAGTACTTC.

V and J are TRBV20-1 and TRBJ2-3; 8 nucleotides align to TRBD2. The CDR3 has 15 amino acids. Germline CDR1 is DFQATT and CDR2 is SNEGSKA (reference sequence). Unmatched junction bases numbered 6, after V lost 0 bases and J lost 4 bases. CDR3 loop: CSARDLAGRSDTQYF. The CDR3 bases are TGCAGTGCTAGAGATTTAGCGGGGAGGTCAGATACGCAGTATTTT.

This chain connects TRBV7-6 to TRBJ2-5; TRBD1 or TRBD2 may be the D gene (5 bases each). Trimming shortened V by 4 bases and J by 4 bases, and 13 bases separated the two germline ends. Germline-derived CDR1 and CDR2 are SGHVS and FNYEAQ. This CDR3 has 14 residues. CDR3 sequence (DNA): TGTGCCAGCAGCTCCGGGACCACGGGAGAGACCCAGTACTTC. Its protein product is CASSSGTTGETQYF. Full variable domain (rest looked up from reference TRBV7-6 and TRBJ2-5): GAGVSQSPRYKVTKRGQDVALRCDPISGHVSLYWYRQALGQGPEFLTYFNYEAQQDKSGLPNDRFSAERPEGSISTLTIQRTEQRDSAMYRCASSSGTTGETQYFGPGTRLLVL.

The genes are TRBV2 and TRBJ2-4; D tentatively fits TRBD1 or TRBD2 (6 bases each). Trimming left V 8 bases short and J 11 bases short, with 16 bases between. The CDR3 loop spans 12 amino acids. From germline, CDR1 is SNHLY and CDR2 FYNNEI. This chain's CDR3 is CASLQEGGFQYF. The CDR3 nucleotides read TGTGCCAGCCTTCAAGAAGGGGGGTTTCAGTACTTC.

A single count supports this clonotype. This chain uses TRBV27 with TRBJ2-7, with D perhaps matching TRBD1 or TRBD2 (5 bases each). Trimming stripped 1 base from V and 6 bases from J, with 10 bases between. Germline lookup yields CDR1 MNHEY and CDR2 SMNVEV (reference sequence). This CDR3 comprises 13 residues. This chain's CDR3 is CASSLWGSAEQYF. The CDR3 DNA sequence: TGTGCCAGCAGTTTATGGGGGTCTGCCGAGCAGTACTTC.

The rearrangement joins TRBV7-8 to TRBJ1-1; no reliable D call. CDR1 and CDR2 from the germline V gene are SGHVS and FQNEAQ. V was clipped by 4 bases and J by 5 bases, with 11 bases between them. The CDR3 consists of 13 residues. The CDR3, as DNA: TGTGCCAGCAGCTCACCCCGGCGGACTGAAGCTTTCTTT. Translating it yields CASSSPRRTEAFF.

The chain links TRBV28 to TRBJ2-1; 11 bases are shared with TRBD2. CDR1 MDHEN and CDR2 SYDVKM come from the germline V gene. This CDR3 spans 15 amino acids. Trimming at V came to 6 bases and at J to 10 bases, leaving 11 bases not matched to a gene. For the CDR3, the DNA is TGTGCCAGCAGCTCTACTAGCGGGGGTTCTTGGGAGCAGTTCTTC. It codes for CASSSTSGGSWEQFF. The full variable domain, rest sourced from reference TRBV28 and TRBJ2-1, is DVKVTQSSRYLVKRTGEKVFLECVQDMDHENMFWYRQDPGLGLRLIYFSYDVKMKEKGDIPEGYSVSREKKERFSLILESASTNQTSMYLCASSSTSGGSWEQFFGPGTRLTVL.

The chain is built from TRBV9 and TRBJ1-3, with D hard to call. Germline assignment: CDR1 SGDLS and CDR2 YYNGEE. There are 14 residues in the CDR3. The V gene lost 3 bases and the J gene lost 3 bases, with 10 bases spanning the gap. This CDR3 reads CASSEGSFGNTIYF. In DNA form, the CDR3 reads TGTGCCAGCAGCGAGGGCAGCTTTGGAAACACCATATATTTT.

DNA of the CDR3: TGTGCCTGGAGAATGGGGGCTGGGGCCAACGTCCTGACTTTC. Protein: CAWRMGAGANVLTF. The chain is built from TRBV30 and TRBJ2-6; the D call may be TRBD1 or TRBD2 (5 bases each). Germline CDR1 and CDR2: GTSNPN and SVGIG (reference sequence). V was clipped by 3 bases and J by 2 bases, with 8 bases between them. The CDR3 is made up of 14 amino acids.

The chain combines TRBV30 with TRBJ1-3; no clear D. Trimming pared 0 bases from V and 0 bases from J, leaving 15 bases between. This CDR3 contains 17 residues. Per germline, CDR1 GTSNPN and CDR2 SVGIG (reference sequence). Here the CDR3 reads CAWSVGSGRFSGNTIYF. The CDR3 bases are TGTGCCTGGAGTGTTGGCTCAGGCAGGTTCTCTGGAAACACCATATATTTT.

The rearrangement links TRBV20-1 to TRBJ2-3, with unresolved D. The CDR3 runs to 11 residues. Trimming stripped 0 bases from V and 3 bases from J, with 1 base between. CDR1 and CDR2 from the germline V gene are DFQATT and SNEGSKA (reference sequence). In DNA, the CDR3 is TGCAGTGCTAGAGATACAGATACGCAGTATTTT. Translated: CSARDTDTQYF.

The chain recombines TRBV12-5 with TRBJ2-7; possibly TRBD2 for D (6 bases). V lost 3 bases to trimming and J lost 2 bases, with 11 bases between them. From germline, CDR1 is LGHNT and CDR2 FRNRAP. This CDR3 has 14 residues. The CDR3: CASGFRGATYEQYF. CDR3 nucleotide sequence: TGTGCTAGTGGTTTCCGCGGGGCTACCTACGAGCAGTACTTC.

The chain is built from TRBV7-9 and TRBJ2-1; possible D gene TRBD2, 5 bases. The germline V and J ends were trimmed by 5 bases and 7 bases, with 21 bases remaining between them. The germline V gene has CDR1 SEHNR and CDR2 FQNEAQ (reference sequence). The CDR3 runs 16 residues. The CDR3 DNA reads as TGTGCCAGCAGCCTTAGACTCCAGCGGCCGAAGAATGAGCAGTTCTTC. Its translation is CASSLRLQRPKNEQFF.

This chain joins TRBV29-1 and TRBJ2-1; D remains unclear. The CDR3 loop spans 12 amino acids. Trimming left V 5 bases short and J 4 bases short, with 9 bases between. Germline loops: CDR1 SQVTM, CDR2 ANQGSEA. The CDR3 nucleotides read TGCAGCGTTTTCTTTAGATACAATGAGCAGTTCTTC. Amino acids: CSVFFRYNEQFF.

The chain links TRBV30 to TRBJ2-2; D unresolved. This CDR3 contains 14 residues. The V end was cut by 4 bases, the J end by 0 bases, with 9 bases between. Germline assignment: CDR1 GTSNPN and CDR2 SVGIG (reference sequence). The CDR3 spells CAWTAGANTGELFF. CDR3 nucleotides: TGTGCCTGGACTGCAGGCGCGAACACCGGGGAGCTGTTTTTT.

The gene calls are TRBV27 and TRBJ2-1; TRBD2 matches at 11 bases. The CDR3 consists of 16 residues. Unmatched junction bases numbered 5, after V lost 7 bases and J lost 0 bases. In germline, CDR1 is MNHEY, CDR2 SMNVEV (reference sequence). The CDR3 here is CASTLLAGGSYNEQFF. CDR3 coding DNA: TGTGCCAGCACCCTGCTAGCGGGGGGCTCCTACAATGAGCAGTTCTTC.

The J gene is TRBJ2-7, the V gene TRBV4-1; 12 bases match TRBD2. This CDR3 spans 14 amino acids. Germline V gene data show CDR1 as MGHRA and CDR2 as YSYEKL. The J segment lost 3 bases and the V segment lost 4 bases, leaving 1 base of the junction unmatched. The CDR3 coding sequence is TGCGCCAGCAGCCCGGGACTAGCGGGCTACGAGCAGTACTTC. This translates into CASSPGLAGYEQYF.